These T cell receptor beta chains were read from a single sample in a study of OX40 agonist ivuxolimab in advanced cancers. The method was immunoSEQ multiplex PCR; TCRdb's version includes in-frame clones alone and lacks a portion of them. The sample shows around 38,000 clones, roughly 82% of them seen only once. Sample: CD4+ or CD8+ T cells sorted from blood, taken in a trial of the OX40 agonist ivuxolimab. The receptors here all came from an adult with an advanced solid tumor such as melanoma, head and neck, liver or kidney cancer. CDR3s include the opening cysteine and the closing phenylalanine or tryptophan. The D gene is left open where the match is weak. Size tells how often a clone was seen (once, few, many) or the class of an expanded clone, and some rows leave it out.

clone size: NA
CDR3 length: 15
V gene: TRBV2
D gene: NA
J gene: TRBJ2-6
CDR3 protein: CASSEEGTGANVLTF
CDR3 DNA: TGTGCCAGCAGTGAGGAGGGTACTGGGGCCAACGTCCTGACTTTC

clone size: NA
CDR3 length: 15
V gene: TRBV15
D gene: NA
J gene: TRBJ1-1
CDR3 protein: CATSRVGPMNTEAFF
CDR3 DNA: TGTGCCACCAGCAGAGTTGGGCCGATGAACACTGAAGCTTTCTTT

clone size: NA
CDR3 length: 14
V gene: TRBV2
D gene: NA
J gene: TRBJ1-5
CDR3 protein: CASSGGGADLPQHF
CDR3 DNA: TGTGCCAGCAGTGGAGGGGGGGCGGATTTGCCCCAGCATTTT

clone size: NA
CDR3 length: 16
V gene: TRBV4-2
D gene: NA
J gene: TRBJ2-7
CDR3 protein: CASSQGGTGDVYEQYF
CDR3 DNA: TGTGCCAGCAGCCAAGGGGGGACTGGCGACGTTTACGAGCAGTACTTC

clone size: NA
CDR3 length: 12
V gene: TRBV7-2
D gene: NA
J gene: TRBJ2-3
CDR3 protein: CASSEYGGTQYF
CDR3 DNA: TGTGCCAGCAGCGAGTACGGAGGTACGCAGTATTTT

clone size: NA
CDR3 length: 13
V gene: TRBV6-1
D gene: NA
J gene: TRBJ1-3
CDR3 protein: CASSENSGNTIYF
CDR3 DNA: TGTGCCAGCAGTGAAAACTCTGGAAACACCATATATTTT

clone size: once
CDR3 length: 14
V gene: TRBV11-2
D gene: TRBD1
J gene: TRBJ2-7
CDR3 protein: CASSSGQGALEQYF
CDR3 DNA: TGTGCCAGCAGCTCGGGACAGGGGGCGCTTGAGCAGTACTTC

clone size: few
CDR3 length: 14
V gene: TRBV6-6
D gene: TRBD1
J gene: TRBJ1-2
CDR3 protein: CATWTGEANYGYTF
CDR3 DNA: TGTGCCACCTGGACAGGTGAAGCTAACTATGGCTACACCTTC

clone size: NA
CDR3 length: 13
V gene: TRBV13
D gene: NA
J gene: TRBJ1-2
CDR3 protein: CASSLFGGGGYTF
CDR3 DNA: TGTGCCAGCAGCTTATTTGGAGGTGGAGGCTACACCTTC

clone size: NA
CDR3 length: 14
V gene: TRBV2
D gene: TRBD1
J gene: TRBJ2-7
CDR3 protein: CASSVDRDAYEQYF
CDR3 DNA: TGTGCCAGCAGTGTTGACAGGGACGCCTACGAGCAGTACTTC

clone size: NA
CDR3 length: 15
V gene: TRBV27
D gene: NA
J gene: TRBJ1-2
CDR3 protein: CASSLTGPSNYGYTF
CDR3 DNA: TGTGCCAGCAGTTTGACGGGGCCCTCTAACTATGGCTACACCTTC

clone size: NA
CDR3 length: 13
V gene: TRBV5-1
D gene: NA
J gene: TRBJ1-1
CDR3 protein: CASRRQGGVEAFF
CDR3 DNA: TGCGCCAGCAGACGGCAGGGCGGCGTTGAAGCTTTCTTT

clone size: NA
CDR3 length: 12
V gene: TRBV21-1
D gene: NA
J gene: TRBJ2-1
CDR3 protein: CASSTSYNEQFF
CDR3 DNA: TGTGCCAGCAGCACCTCCTACAATGAGCAGTTCTTC

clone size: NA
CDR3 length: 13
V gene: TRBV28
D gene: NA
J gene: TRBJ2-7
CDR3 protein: CASSLTSIYEQYF
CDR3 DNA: TGTGCCAGCAGTTTAACATCGATCTACGAGCAGTACTTC

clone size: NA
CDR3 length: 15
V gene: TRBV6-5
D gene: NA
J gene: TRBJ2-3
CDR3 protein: CASSLLVGVTDTQYF
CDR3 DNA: TGTGCCAGCAGCCTCCTGGTGGGGGTGACAGATACGCAGTATTTT

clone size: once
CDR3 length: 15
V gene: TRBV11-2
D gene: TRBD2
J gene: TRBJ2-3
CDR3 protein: CASSFLRGGADTQYF
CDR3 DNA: TGTGCCAGCAGCTTCCTGCGCGGGGGGGCAGATACGCAGTATTTT

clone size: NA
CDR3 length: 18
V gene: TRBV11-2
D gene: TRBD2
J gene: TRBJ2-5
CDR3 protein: CASSSGLAEDWGGETQYF
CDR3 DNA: TGTGCCAGCAGCTCGGGACTAGCGGAGGACTGGGGGGGAGAGACCCAGTACTTC

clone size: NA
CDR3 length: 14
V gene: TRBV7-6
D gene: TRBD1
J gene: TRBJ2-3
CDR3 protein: CASSLPDRADTQYF
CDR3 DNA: TGTGCCAGCAGCTTACCTGACAGGGCAGATACGCAGTATTTT

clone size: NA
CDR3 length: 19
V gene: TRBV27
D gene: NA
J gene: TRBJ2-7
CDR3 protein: CASSFGLKEGQPVSYEQYF
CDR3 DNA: TGTGCCAGCAGTTTTGGGCTTAAGGAGGGACAGCCGGTCTCCTACGAGCAGTACTTC

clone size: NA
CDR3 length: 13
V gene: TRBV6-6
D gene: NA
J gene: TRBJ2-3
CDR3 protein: CASNLRGTDTQYF
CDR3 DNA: TGTGCCAGCAATCTCAGGGGAACAGATACGCAGTATTTT

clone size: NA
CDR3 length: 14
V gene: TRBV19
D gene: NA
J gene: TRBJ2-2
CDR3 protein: CASSYTGGAGELFF
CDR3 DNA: TGTGCCAGTAGCTATACAGGGGGGGCCGGGGAGCTGTTTTTT

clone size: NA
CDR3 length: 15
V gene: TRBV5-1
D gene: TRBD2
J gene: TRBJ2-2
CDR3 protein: CASKLGRVNTGELFF
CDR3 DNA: TGCGCCAGCAAACTCGGGAGGGTGAACACCGGGGAGCTGTTTTTT

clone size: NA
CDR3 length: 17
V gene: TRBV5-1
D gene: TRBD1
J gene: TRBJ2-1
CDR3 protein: CASSWMTGGRSYNEQFF
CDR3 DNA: TGCGCCAGCAGCTGGATGACAGGGGGCCGGTCCTACAATGAGCAGTTCTTC

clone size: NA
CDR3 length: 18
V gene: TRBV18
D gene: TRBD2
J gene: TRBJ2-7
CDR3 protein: CASSSGLAGGLVVYEQYF
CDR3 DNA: TGTGCCAGCTCAAGCGGACTAGCGGGGGGGCTGGTTGTTTACGAGCAGTACTTC

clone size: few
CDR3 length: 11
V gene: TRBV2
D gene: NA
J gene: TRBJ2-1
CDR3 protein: CASSPYNEQFF
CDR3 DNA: TGTGCCAGCAGCCCATACAATGAGCAGTTCTTC

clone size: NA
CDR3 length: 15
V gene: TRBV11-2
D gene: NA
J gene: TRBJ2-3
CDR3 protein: CASSPQLAGTDTQYF
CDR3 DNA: TGTGCCAGCAGCCCGCAGCTAGCCGGGACAGATACGCAGTATTTT

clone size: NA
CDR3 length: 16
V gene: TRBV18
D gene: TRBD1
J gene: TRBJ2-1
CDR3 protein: CASSPLDRGRFNEQFF
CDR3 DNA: TGTGCCAGCTCACCCCTAGACAGGGGGCGCTTCAATGAGCAGTTCTTC

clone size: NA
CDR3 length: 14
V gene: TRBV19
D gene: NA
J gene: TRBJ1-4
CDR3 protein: CASSSGTVNEKLFF
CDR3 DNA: TGTGCCAGTAGTTCCGGGACCGTGAATGAAAAACTGTTTTTT

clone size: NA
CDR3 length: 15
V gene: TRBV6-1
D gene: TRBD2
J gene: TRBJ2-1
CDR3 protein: CASTRLAGEYNEQFF
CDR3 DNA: TGTGCCAGCACCAGACTAGCGGGAGAATACAATGAGCAGTTCTTC

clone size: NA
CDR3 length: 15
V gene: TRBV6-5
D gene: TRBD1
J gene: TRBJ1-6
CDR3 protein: CASRGGQGGNSPLHF
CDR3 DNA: TGTGCCAGCAGGGGGGGACAGGGGGGAAATTCACCCCTCCACTTT

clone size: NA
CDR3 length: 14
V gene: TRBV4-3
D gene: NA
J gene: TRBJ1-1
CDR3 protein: CASSQVSAGTEAFF
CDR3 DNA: TGCGCCAGCAGCCAGGTCAGTGCCGGGACTGAAGCTTTCTTT

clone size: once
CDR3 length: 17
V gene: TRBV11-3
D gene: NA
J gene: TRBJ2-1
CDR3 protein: CASSLGGAGISYNEQFF
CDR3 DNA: TGTGCCAGCAGCTTAGGGGGGGCAGGGATCTCCTACAATGAGCAGTTCTTC

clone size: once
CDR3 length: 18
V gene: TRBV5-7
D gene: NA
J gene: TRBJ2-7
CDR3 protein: CASSLVADLRWSSYEQYF
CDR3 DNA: TGTGCCAGCAGCTTGGTGGCAGACCTAAGGTGGAGCTCCTACGAGCAGTACTTC

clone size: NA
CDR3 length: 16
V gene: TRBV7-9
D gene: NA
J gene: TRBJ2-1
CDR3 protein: CASRHKGVGSYNEQFF
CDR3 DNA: TGTGCCAGCAGGCATAAGGGGGTGGGCTCCTACAATGAGCAGTTCTTC

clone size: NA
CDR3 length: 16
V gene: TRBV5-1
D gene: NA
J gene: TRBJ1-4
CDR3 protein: CASSLGSDATNEKLFF
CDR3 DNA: TGCGCCAGCAGCTTGGGTTCTGACGCAACTAATGAAAAACTGTTTTTT

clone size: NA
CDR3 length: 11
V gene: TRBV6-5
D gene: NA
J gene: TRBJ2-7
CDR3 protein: CASSNFYEQYF
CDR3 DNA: TGTGCCAGCAGCAATTTCTACGAGCAGTACTTC